The entry below describes one TCR beta chain. Its specificity is not known. The CDR3 loop spans 15 amino acids. Germline values: CDR1 MNHNS, CDR2 SASEGT. V lost 4 bases and J lost 5; bases outside the gene matches: 7. The data were obtained in a study of radiation and T cells in renal cell carcinoma. Study-level findings and limits: From baseline, blood top tumor clonotypes peaked at 2 weeks post-radiation. Without pretreatment biopsies, baseline tumor clonotype presence was undetermined.

Time point indicated: blood 4 weeks post-SBRT, at nephrectomy. Treatment indicated: 15 Gy SBRT to primary tumor, nephrectomy 4 weeks later. Nephrectomy followed 15 Gy stereotactic body radiation by 4 weeks. Clear cell pathology was present in this patient's renal cell carcinoma. Clones were read by immunoSEQ multiplex PCR, and TCRdb kept only the in-frame ones, dropping some. Among approximately 150,000 clones, roughly 90% were seen once, and the ten largest hold about 17%. The sequenced sample was blood, obtained from a patient whose treatment included radiotherapy and nephrectomy. The receptor was derived from a woman aged 45 to 65 with renal cell carcinoma. The V call is TRBV6-1, the J call TRBJ1-5; 8 bases map to TRBD1. In nucleotides, the CDR3 is TGTGCCAGCAGTGCGGGGGGACAGGAACATCAGCCCCAGCATTTT. Residues: CASSAGGQEHQPQHF.